The 25 T cell receptor beta chains presented below share a single source sample, sequenced in a study of breast tumors, draining lymph nodes, adjacent tissues. Samples came from axillary lymph nodes draining the breast cancer. TCRdb re-analysed the multiplex PCR reads in MiXCR, keeping a single row per CDR3 protein. Here the sample spans some 250,000 distinct CDR3 sequences, less than 45% being singletons. Sequenced: axillary lymph node tissue. These receptors all stem from a female donor with breast cancer. Some clones in this sample may be carry-over from other donors' samples.

This clonotype was seen many times. This rearrangement joins TRBV20-1 to TRBJ2-7, with 8 bases identical to TRBD1. The CDR3 consists of 13 residues. The germline V gene encodes CDR1 DFQATT and CDR2 SNEGSKA (reference sequence). V lost 4 bases to trimming and J lost 2 bases; unmatched junction nucleotides: 4. The CDR3: CSATTGATYEQYF. The CDR3 bases are TGCAGTGCTACGACAGGGGCTACCTACGAGCAGTACTTC.

To note about this clonotype: This sequence may be a read error, since a much larger clone differs from it by one base. This CDR3 is missing its conserved last phenylalanine or tryptophan, likely due to a read error. The rearrangement joins TRBV7-9 to TRBJ2-7; 7 nucleotides line up with TRBD2. The CDR3 totals 14 residues. With V trimmed by 2 bases and J by 5 bases, 6 bases remained unmatched. CDR1 SEHNR and CDR2 FQNEAQ come from the germline V gene (reference sequence). The CDR3 protein is CASSLPSGLDEQYL. The DNA for the CDR3 is TGTGCCAGCAGCTTACCCTCTGGACTAGACGAGCAGTACCTC.

In its sample, this clonotype was seen many times. DNA for the CDR3: TGCGCCAGCAGCTTGGGAGGGGATAATGAAAAACTGTTTTTT. Its translation: CASSLGGDNEKLFF. The chain combines TRBV5-1 with TRBJ1-4; D is possibly TRBD1 (5 bases). The CDR3 is 14 amino acids. V lost 0 bases and J lost 4, with 7 bases in between. From germline, CDR1 is SGHRS and CDR2 YFSETQ.

The J gene is TRBJ2-4, the V gene TRBV19; 10 bases fit TRBD2. The V and J ends lost 5 bases and 6 bases, in that order; junction bases with no gene match: 7. Germline CDR1 and CDR2: LNHDA and SQIVND (reference sequence). The CDR3 loop spans 15 amino acids. The DNA for the CDR3 is TGTGCCAGTAGTCTTACTAGCGGGGATTCAAACATTCAGTACTTC. It encodes CASSLTSGDSNIQYF.

This chain links TRBV19 with TRBJ2-2; a possible D gene is TRBD1 (8 bases). The CDR3 covers 19 residues. Germline lookup yields CDR1 LNHDA and CDR2 SQIVND (reference sequence). V was pared by 4 bases and J by 4 bases, with 25 bases between. In nucleotides, the CDR3 is TGTGCCAGTAGTACCAAGTATCTCGACAGGGGAGGGGTCACCGGGGAGCTGTTTTTT. Amino acids: CASSTKYLDRGGVTGELFF.

Only a few counts were recorded for this clonotype. The rearrangement links TRBV27 to TRBJ1-3, with D perhaps TRBD1 (6 bases). Germline values: CDR1 MNHEY, CDR2 SMNVEV (reference sequence). V dropped 6 bases and J dropped 4 bases, with 13 bases sitting between them. CDR3 length: 14 residues. The CDR3 bases are TGTGCCAGCAGAACAGGGCCATCAGGAAACACCATATATTTT. This gives the protein CASRTGPSGNTIYF.

Turning to this clonotype: A much larger clone lies one base from this, so it may be a read error. The chain is built from TRBV6-5 and TRBJ2-6; weak D call: TRBD1 (5 bases). Germline V gives CDR1 MNHEY, CDR2 SVGAGI. The CDR3 loop spans 18 amino acids. The CDR3, as DNA: TGTGCCAGCAGCTTATCCGGGCCGACCTATTCTGGGGCCAGCGTCCTGACTTTC. Protein sequence: CASSLSGPTYSGASVLTF.

Remarks on this clonotype: A read error is possible here, since a much larger clone lies one base away. The chain carries TRBV11-2 and TRBJ2-1, with a weak D call TRBD2 (6 bases). The CDR3 has 15 residues. Trimming took 5 bases from V and 4 from J, leaving 15 bases between them. Germline CDR1 and CDR2: SGHAT and FQNNGV. The CDR3: CASSLRASEYNEQFF. The CDR3 nucleotides read TGTGCCAGCAGCCTGAGGGCTAGCGAATACAATGAGCAGTTCTTC.

Many counts were recorded for this clonotype. The chain is built from TRBV12-3 or TRBV12-4 and TRBJ2-1, with TRBD1 as a possible D gene (6 bases). This CDR3 spans 15 amino acids. V was clipped by 3 bases and J by 4 bases, with 13 bases between them. DNA for the CDR3: TGTGCCAGCAGTTTGGAACAGGGTCTTTACAATGAGCAGTTCTTC. It yields the protein CASSLEQGLYNEQFF.

This clonotype was seen at least ten times. The chain links TRBV5-1 to TRBJ2-1; D perhaps matches TRBD1 (6 bases). The CDR3 runs 14 residues. Trimming pared 3 bases from V and 3 bases from J, leaving 10 bases between. Germline V gives CDR1 SGHRS, CDR2 YFSETQ. The CDR3 loop is CASSSGQIYNEQFF. The CDR3 DNA follows: TGCGCCAGCAGCTCCGGACAGATCTACAATGAGCAGTTCTTC.

Concerning this clonotype itself: One end of the junction fails to match germline, which may point to a read error. This chain joins TRBV6-5 and TRBJ2-5, with D maybe TRBD2 (6 bases). Germline V gives CDR1 MNHEY, CDR2 SVGAGI. The CDR3 is 15 residues long. The CDR3 reads CASSHSGGNQETQYF. The DNA for the CDR3 is TGTGCCAGCAGTCACTCTGGGGGGAACCAAGAGACCCAGTACTTC.

The chain uses TRBV3-1 and TRBJ1-3; 9 bases match TRBD1. Germline loops: CDR1 LGHDT, CDR2 YNNKEL (reference sequence). V trimming: 4 bases; J trimming: 4 bases; junction bases outside the gene matches: 2. This CDR3 has 14 amino acids. The CDR3 reads CASSRTGVGNTIYF. The CDR3 region has the DNA TGTGCCAGCAGCCGGACAGGGGTAGGAAACACCATATATTTT. The variable domain in full, completed from reference TRBV3-1 and TRBJ1-3, reads DTAVSQTPKYLVTQMGNDKSIKCEQNLGHDTMYWYKQDSKKFLKIMFSYNNKELIINETVPNRFSPKSPDKAHLNLHINSLELGDSAVYFCASSRTGVGNTIYFGEGSWLTVV.

This clonotype came up many times. CDR3 loop: CASSEVGGHTQYF. The CDR3 DNA reads as TGTGCCAGCAGTGAAGTTGGGGGGCATACGCAGTATTTT. The chain couples TRBV25-1 to TRBJ2-3; tentatively, D is TRBD1 or TRBD2 (6 bases each). Per germline, CDR1 MGHDK and CDR2 SYGVNS. V was trimmed by 2 bases and J by 7 bases, leaving 10 bases between them. CDR3 length: 13 residues.

A remark on this clonotype: Given a much more abundant clone one base away, this may be a read error. V gene TRBV11-3 combines with J gene TRBJ1-4; 8 nucleotides agree with TRBD1. The CDR3 length is 17 residues. Per germline, CDR1 SGHNT and CDR2 YENEEA. The CDR3 DNA follows: TGTGCCAGCAGCTTAGTCGTGACAGGGGCTACTAATGAAGAACTGTTTTTT. As protein: CASSLVVTGATNEELFF.

This rearrangement joins TRBV7-3 to TRBJ2-5; D ambiguous. The CDR3 contains 13 residues. The germline V gene has CDR1 SGHTA and CDR2 FQGTGA. The V end was cut by 2 bases, the J end by 2 bases, with 6 bases between. This CDR3 reads CASSLYLQETQYF. CDR3 DNA sequence: TGTGCCAGCAGCTTATACCTACAAGAGACCCAGTACTTC.

This clonotype came up a few times. The chain couples TRBV5-1 to TRBJ2-5, with a weak D call TRBD2 (7 bases). V lost 2 bases to trimming and J lost 8 bases, with 16 bases between them. The CDR3 consists of 14 residues. In germline, CDR1 is SGHRS, CDR2 YFSETQ. The CDR3 loop reads CASSFGRGGDTQYF. CDR3 coding DNA: TGCGCCAGCAGCTTTGGCAGGGGAGGGGACACCCAGTACTTC. Looking up the rest from reference TRBV5-1 and TRBJ2-5 gives the full variable domain: KAGVTQTPRYLIKTRGQQVTLSCSPISGHRSVSWYQQTPGQGLQFLFEYFSETQRNKGNFPGRFSGRQFSNSRSEMNVSTLELGDSALYLCASSFGRGGDTQYFGPGTRLLVL.

This clonotype was seen at least ten times. The CDR3 region is CASSFLASNEQFF. Written as DNA, the CDR3 is TGTGCCAGCAGCTTTCTAGCGTCGAATGAGCAGTTCTTC. This chain uses TRBV11-3 with TRBJ2-1, with D possibly TRBD2 on 6 matching bases. This CDR3 has 13 residues. V was trimmed by 3 bases and J by 7 bases, leaving 10 bases between them. CDR1 is SGHNT, CDR2 YENEEA, per germline.

The chain couples TRBV20-1 to TRBJ1-5; 8 bases align to TRBD1. The germline V gene has CDR1 DFQATT and CDR2 SNEGSKA (reference sequence). Losses at the gene ends were 6 bases for V and 0 bases for J; bases not matched to a gene: 7. The CDR3 runs to 15 residues. CDR3 in amino acids: CSASRTGNSNQPQHF. CDR3 nucleotides: TGCAGTGCCAGCCGGACAGGGAATAGCAATCAGCCCCAGCATTTT.

This clonotype was seen at least ten times. The rearrangement joins TRBV19 to TRBJ1-5, with 10 nucleotides matching TRBD1. Trimming took 5 bases from V and 3 from J; bases not matched to a gene: 10. There are 17 residues in the CDR3. The germline V gene encodes CDR1 LNHDA and CDR2 SQIVND (reference sequence). CDR3 sequence: CASSALGQGILNQPQHF. In DNA form, the CDR3 reads TGTGCCAGTAGTGCCCTGGGACAGGGGATCCTCAATCAGCCCCAGCATTTT.

This clonotype was detected only a few times. The rearrangement joins TRBV6-1 to TRBJ2-7; D unresolved. Germline lookup yields CDR1 MNHNS and CDR2 SASEGT. CDR3 length: 14 amino acids. V shed 7 bases and J shed 0 bases, with 13 bases lying between them. The CDR3 reads CASNFGFASYEQYF. The CDR3 DNA follows: TGTGCCAGCAATTTCGGGTTCGCCTCCTACGAGCAGTACTTC.

Concerning this clonotype itself: Sequence at one end of the junction differs from germline and may be a read error. The chain is built from TRBV4-2 and TRBJ1-2; D is perhaps TRBD1 (5 bases). The CDR3 sequence is 15 residues long. Germline-derived CDR1 and CDR2 are LGHNA and YNFKEQ. CDR3 nucleotide sequence: TGTGCCAGCAGCCAAGATCGGGGGATTTACTATGGCTACACCTTT. Protein product: CASSQDRGIYYGYTF.

This clonotype occurred many times. DNA for the CDR3: TGTGCCAGCAGCCTGACTAGCGGATACAATGAGCAGTTCTTC. Amino acid sequence: CASSLTSGYNEQFF. The chain has TRBV7-9 and TRBJ2-1; 9 nucleotides line up with TRBD2. Germline lookup yields CDR1 SEHNR and CDR2 FQNEAQ (reference sequence). The J segment lost 4 bases and the V segment lost 5 bases, leaving 3 bases of the junction unmatched. The CDR3 consists of 14 residues.

This clonotype was found many times. J is TRBJ1-5 and V is TRBV20-1, with unresolved D. Germline V CDR1 and CDR2: DFQATT, SNEGSKA (reference sequence). This CDR3 has 13 amino acids. The V gene lost 2 bases and the J gene lost 4 bases, with 9 bases spanning the gap. CDR3 bases: TGCAGTGCTAGAATCGGGAAAAATCAGCCCCAGCATTTT. Its translation is CSARIGKNQPQHF.

This clonotype was counted only a few times. The J gene is TRBJ2-2, the V gene TRBV28; 9 bases line up with TRBD1. Germline CDR1 MDHEN, CDR2 SYDVKM. The CDR3 length is 15 residues. V lost 6 bases, J lost 3 bases, and 5 bases stayed unmatched. In DNA form, the CDR3 reads TGTGCCAGCAGACCGGGACAGGGAGACACCGGGGAGCTGTTTTTT. It specifies CASRPGQGDTGELFF.

This clonotype was detected ten times or more. This sequence joins TRBV6-6 and TRBJ2-3; D is perhaps TRBD2 (5 bases). CDR1 and CDR2 (germline): MNHNY, SVGAGI (reference sequence). The CDR3 runs 14 residues. Between the trimmed V and J ends, which lost 4 bases and 2 bases, there was a span of 10 bases. DNA for the CDR3: TGTGCCAGCAGTTTTCAGAGGGCCACAGATACGCAGTATTTT. Translating it yields CASSFQRATDTQYF.